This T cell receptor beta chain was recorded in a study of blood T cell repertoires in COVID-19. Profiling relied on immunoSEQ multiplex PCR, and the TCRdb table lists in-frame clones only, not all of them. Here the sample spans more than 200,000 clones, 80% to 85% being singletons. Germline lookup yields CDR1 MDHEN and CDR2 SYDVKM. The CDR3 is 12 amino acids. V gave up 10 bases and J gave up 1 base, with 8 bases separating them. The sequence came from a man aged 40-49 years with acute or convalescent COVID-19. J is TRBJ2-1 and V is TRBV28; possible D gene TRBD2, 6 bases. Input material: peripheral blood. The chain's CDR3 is CATRGSYNEQFF. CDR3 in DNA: TGTGCCACCCGGGGGTCCTACAATGAGCAGTTCTTC.